The rows below give T cell receptor beta chains drawn from one sample of a study of cytomegalovirus exposure and HLA in healthy donors. Data came from immunoSEQ multiplex PCR; TCRdb stores just in-frame clones and leaves some out. Here the sample spans about 150,000 clones, approximately 81% being singletons. The specimen sequenced was PBMCs. The receptors originated from a boy aged 2 to 10 in good health and CMV-seronegative. Each CDR3 is given with its conserved first and last residue. A D gene is named only where the DNA matches it firmly. Rows may omit the clone size; those that give it use once, few, many or a size class.

>TRBJ2-7|TRBD1|.|TRBV7-9
CASSLGRPGQGVYEQYF
TGTGCCAGCAGCTTAGGGAGACCGGGACAGGGAGTCTACGAGCAGTACTTC
>TRBJ1-6|TRBD1|once|TRBV19
CASATGGKSPLHF
TGTGCCAGTGCAACAGGGGGGAAATCACCCCTCCACTTT
>TRBJ1-1|.|.|TRBV4-3
CASSLEDRPDTEAFF
TGCGCCAGCAGCCTAGAAGACAGGCCGGACACTGAAGCTTTCTTT
>TRBJ2-1|TRBD2|.|TRBV28
CASSLFGPGSGRLGRNEQFF
TGTGCCAGCAGTTTATTCGGGCCCGGCAGCGGGAGGCTCGGAAGGAATGAGCAGTTCTTC
>TRBJ1-1|.|.|TRBV19
CASSIQGKAEAFF
TGTGCCAGTAGTATCCAGGGGAAAGCTGAAGCTTTCTTT
>TRBJ2-7|.|.|TRBV6-1
CASSEPSPTEVREQYF
TGTGCCAGCAGTGAACCGTCCCCCACAGAAGTCAGGGAGCAGTACTTC
>TRBJ2-3|TRBD1|few|TRBV29-1
CSVAKTNRGLGTDTQYF
TGCAGCGTCGCAAAAACAAACAGGGGGCTCGGCACAGATACGCAGTATTTT
>TRBJ1-1|.|.|TRBV5-4
CASLAWGRGLNTEAFF
TGTGCCAGCCTAGCTTGGGGTAGGGGGTTGAACACTGAAGCTTTCTTT
>TRBJ2-5|.|.|TRBV10-3
CAISVRSETQYF
TGTGCCATCAGTGTTAGATCTGAGACCCAGTACTTC
>TRBJ2-4|.|.|TRBV29-1
CSVGGVWGQYF
TGCAGCGTGGGCGGGGTTTGGGGTCAGTACTTC
>TRBJ1-1|.|once|TRBV7-8
CASARVNTEAFF
TGTGCCAGCGCTCGGGTGAACACTGAAGCTTTCTTT
>TRBJ1-3|.|.|TRBV7-6
CASSFQPGPQIGNTIYF
TGTGCCAGCAGCTTCCAACCGGGTCCCCAAATAGGAAACACCATATATTTT
>TRBJ1-3|.|.|TRBV28
CASSFPQNTIYF
TGTGCCAGCAGTTTTCCCCAAAACACCATATATTTT
>TRBJ1-4|.|.|TRBV28
CASTFVWGGAKLFF
TGTGCCAGCACCTTCGTTTGGGGGGGGGCAAAACTGTTTTTT
>TRBJ1-1|.|.|TRBV10-3
CAISESFSPRAFF
TGTGCCATCAGTGAGTCATTCTCTCCGCGGGCTTTCTTT
>TRBJ1-4|.|.|TRBV15
CATSRDISFRGALPEKLFF
TGTGCCACCAGCAGAGATATTTCGTTCCGGGGGGCGCTTCCTGAAAAACTGTTTTTT
>TRBJ2-1|TRBD2|few|TRBV19
CASSGTSGRATLYNEQFF
TGTGCCAGTAGCGGGACTAGCGGGAGGGCCACGCTTTACAATGAGCAGTTCTTC
>TRBJ1-6|.|.|TRBV25-1
CASSENRIPNSPLHF
TGTGCCAGCAGTGAAAACAGGATTCCTAATTCACCCCTCCACTTT
>TRBJ2-2|.|few|TRBV2
CASRGGLNTGELFF
TGTGCCAGCAGAGGTGGACTTAACACCGGGGAGCTGTTTTTT
>TRBJ2-7|.|.|TRBV2
CASIGTSGYEQYF
TGTGCCAGCATTGGCACGTCAGGGTACGAGCAGTACTTC
>TRBJ2-7|.|.|TRBV9
CASSPDRSPYEQYF
TGTGCCAGCAGCCCCGACAGGTCCCCCTACGAGCAGTACTTC
>TRBJ2-1|TRBD2|.|TRBV27
CASSLSLAGEVNEQFF
TGTGCCAGCAGTTTATCCTTAGCGGGAGAAGTCAATGAGCAGTTCTTC
>TRBJ1-6|TRBD1|few|TRBV6-6
CASSYWDRENSPLHF
TGTGCCAGCAGTTACTGGGACAGGGAAAATTCACCCCTCCACTTT
>TRBJ1-5|.|.|TRBV6-6
CASSGKGQLFAQPQHF
TGTGCCAGCAGTGGGAAAGGACAGCTTTTTGCTCAGCCCCAGCATTTT
>TRBJ2-1|.|.|TRBV7-3
CASSRVGRHQYNEQFF
TGTGCCAGCAGCCGTGTGGGGCGACACCAATACAATGAGCAGTTCTTC
>TRBJ2-7|TRBD2|.|TRBV11-2
CASSFIAGPSYEQYF
TGTGCCAGCAGCTTTATAGCGGGACCGTCCTACGAGCAGTACTTC
>TRBJ2-1|TRBD2|.|TRBV7-2
CASSLIWAGGPPYNEQFF
TGTGCCAGCAGCCTTATTTGGGCGGGAGGGCCCCCCTACAATGAGCAGTTCTTC
>TRBJ2-1|TRBD2|.|TRBV11-3
CASSSSSGRGGEQFF
TGTGCCAGCAGCTCCAGTAGCGGGAGGGGTGGTGAGCAGTTCTTC
>TRBJ2-1|.|.|TRBV10-2
CASSETTQSNEQFF
TGCGCCAGCAGTGAAACTACCCAGTCCAATGAGCAGTTCTTC
>TRBJ2-3|.|.|TRBV1
CTSSPPAETGGGDTQYF
TGCACCAGCAGCCCCCCGGCCGAAACGGGGGGGGGAGATACGCAGTATTTT
>TRBJ2-2|.|.|TRBV9
CASSVGTGQGTGELFF
TGTGCCAGCAGCGTAGGAACAGGGCAAGGCACCGGGGAGCTGTTTTTT
>TRBJ1-2|.|.|TRBV7-9
CASSLKYGYTF
TGTGCCAGCAGCCTAAAGTATGGCTACACCTTC
>TRBJ2-3|TRBD2|.|TRBV7-6
CASSITTPGLAGVVGTDTQYF
TGTGCCAGCAGCATAACAACCCCGGGACTAGCGGGAGTGGTCGGCACAGATACGCAGTATTTT
>TRBJ1-4|.|.|TRBV29-1
CSVEDPAGVRLFF
TGCAGCGTTGAAGACCCGGCGGGGGTGAGACTGTTTTTT
>TRBJ1-5|.|.|TRBV19
CASRTLAGESNQPQHF
TGTGCCAGTAGGACCCTTGCGGGGGAAAGCAATCAGCCCCAGCATTTT
>TRBJ1-2|.|once|TRBV7-9
CSSSPGQLVLTF
TGTTCCAGCAGCCCAGGACAGCTTGTCTTAACCTTC
>TRBJ1-2|.|.|TRBV7-9
CASSLAGGGYGYTF
TGTGCCAGCAGCTTAGCTGGGGGCGGCTATGGCTACACCTTC
>TRBJ1-2|TRBD1|.|TRBV5-1
CASSRDSLYGYTF
TGCGCCAGCAGCAGGGACAGCCTATATGGCTACACCTTC
>TRBJ2-5|TRBD2|.|TRBV30
CAWSPGTSGAETQYF
TGTGCCTGGAGTCCCGGGACTAGCGGGGCAGAGACCCAGTACTTC
>TRBJ2-1|.|.|TRBV5-1
CASSTSGTGRHNEQFF
TGCGCCAGCAGCACGTCCGGGACTGGCAGACACAATGAGCAGTTCTTC
>TRBJ1-5|.|.|TRBV30
CAWNPQGQQPQHF
TGTGCCTGGAATCCCCAGGGACAACAGCCCCAGCATTTT
>TRBJ1-5|.|.|TRBV28
CASSGRLWPQHF
TGTGCCAGCAGTGGCAGGTTATGGCCCCAGCATTTT
>TRBJ2-1|.|.|TRBV5-1
CASSLAGGSHNEQFF
TGCGCCAGCAGCCTCGCCGGGGGTAGCCACAATGAGCAGTTCTTC
>TRBJ1-5|TRBD1|.|TRBV29-1
CSVGQGAGQPQHF
TGCAGCGTTGGACAGGGGGCCGGTCAGCCCCAGCATTTT
>TRBJ2-3|.|.|TRBV7-2
CASSLEEAGGTDTQYF
TGTGCCAGCAGCTTAGAGGAGGCGGGCGGCACAGATACGCAGTATTTT